This T cell receptor beta chain emerged from a study of identical twins. General observations from the study: While abundant cord blood beta clonotypes carried fewer insertions, memory repertoires showed no such pattern. Donors were not followed over many years; analysis was cross-sectional.

Unique molecular identifiers were present on the cDNA, and a universal primer site came from template switching. Using its own MiXCR run on the 5' RACE reads, TCRdb lists one record per CDR3 protein. The repertoire consists of 700,000 or so distinct CDR3 sequences, with 8.5% to 9.5% occurring once and the leading ten covering around 0.98%. This clonotype was seen a few times. Its target is unknown. V lost 5 bases to trimming and J lost 1 base, with 8 bases between them. There are 14 residues in the CDR3. Germline-derived CDR1 and CDR2 are LNHDA and SQIVND (reference sequence). The sample was also reused in another study, on yellow fever vaccine responses in identical twins.

The sample comprised PBMCs. The chain combines TRBV19 with TRBJ2-2; D gene ambiguous. This sequence originates from a woman aged 18-29 years in good health. CDR3 nucleotides: TGTGCCAGTAGTTGGCAAAGGAACACCGGGGAGCTGTTTTTT. Translating it yields CASSWQRNTGELFF.